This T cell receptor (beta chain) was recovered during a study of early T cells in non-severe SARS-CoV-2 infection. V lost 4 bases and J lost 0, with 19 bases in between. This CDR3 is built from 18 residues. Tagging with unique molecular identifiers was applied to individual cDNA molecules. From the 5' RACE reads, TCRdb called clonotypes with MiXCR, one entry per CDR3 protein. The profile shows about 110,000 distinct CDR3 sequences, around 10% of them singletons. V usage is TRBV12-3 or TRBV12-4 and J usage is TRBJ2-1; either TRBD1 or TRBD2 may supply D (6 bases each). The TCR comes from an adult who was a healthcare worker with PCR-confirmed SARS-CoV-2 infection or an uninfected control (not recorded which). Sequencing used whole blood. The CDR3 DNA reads TGTGCCAGCAGTTGGTTCGTAGGGGGGATGAGCTCCTACAATGAGCAGTTCTTC. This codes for CASSWFVGGMSSYNEQFF.